This T cell receptor (beta chain) was found in a study of blood T cell repertoires in COVID-19. Using immunoSEQ multiplex PCR, the repertoire was profiled, and TCRdb retains in-frame clones only, with some absent. This table holds roughly 250,000 clones, approximately 85% found once. Unmatched junction bases numbered 6, after V lost 4 bases and J lost 4 bases. Germline CDR1 SGHDT, CDR2 YYEEEE. This CDR3 is 16 amino acids long. The chain couples TRBV5-6 to TRBJ1-5; 12 bases match TRBD1. Sample: peripheral blood. The TCR comes from a human donor with COVID-19, enrolled during active disease. The donor label of this sample is uncertain. CDR3 sequence (DNA): TGTGCCAGCAGCGGCGGGACAGGGGGCTGGAATCAGCCCCAGCATTTT. Protein: CASSGGTGGWNQPQHF.